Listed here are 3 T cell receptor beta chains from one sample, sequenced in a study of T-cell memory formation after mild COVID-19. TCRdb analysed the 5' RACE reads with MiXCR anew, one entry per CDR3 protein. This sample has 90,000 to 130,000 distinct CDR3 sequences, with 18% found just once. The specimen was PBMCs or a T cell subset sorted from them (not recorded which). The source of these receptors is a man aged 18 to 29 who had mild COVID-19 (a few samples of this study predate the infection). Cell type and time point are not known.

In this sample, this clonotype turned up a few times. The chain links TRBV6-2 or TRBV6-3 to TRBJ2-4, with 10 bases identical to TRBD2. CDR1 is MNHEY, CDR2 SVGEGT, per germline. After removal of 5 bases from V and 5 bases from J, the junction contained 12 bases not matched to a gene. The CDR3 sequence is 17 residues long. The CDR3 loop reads CASSDPLLAGKENIQYF. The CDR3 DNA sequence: TGTGCCAGCAGTGATCCCCTACTAGCGGGGAAAGAAAACATTCAGTACTTC.

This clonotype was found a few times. The CDR3 coding sequence is TGTGCCAGTAGGTGGGACAAGGAGAAGGATGGCTACACCTTC. This gives the protein CASRWDKEKDGYTF. The chain combines TRBV19 with TRBJ1-2; TRBD1 is a possible D gene (6 bases). Germline lookup yields CDR1 LNHDA and CDR2 SQIVND (reference sequence). V was cut by 6 bases and J by 6 bases, with 17 bases left in between. The CDR3 totals 14 residues.

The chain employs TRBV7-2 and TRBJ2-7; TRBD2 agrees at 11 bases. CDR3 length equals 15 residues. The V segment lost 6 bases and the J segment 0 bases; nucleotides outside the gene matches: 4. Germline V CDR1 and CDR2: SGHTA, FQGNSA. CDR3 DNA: TGTGCCAGCAGGTATACTAGCGGGAGCTCCTACGAGCAGTACTTC. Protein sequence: CASRYTSGSSYEQYF.